This TCR beta chain was sequenced during a study of T cell changes during pregnancy in multiple sclerosis. J lost 1 base, V lost 11 bases, and 4 bases had no gene match. There are 13 residues in the CDR3. Per germline, CDR1 MDHEN and CDR2 SYDVKM. Only in-frame clones appear in the TCRdb table, and some are missing; sequencing was by immunoSEQ multiplex PCR. This table holds tens of thousands of clones, around 89% found once. This receptor was identified in a female donor in good health, enrolled as a control in a pregnancy study. The sequencing used CD4+ T cells from peripheral blood mononuclear cells, collected in the first trimester of pregnancy. The chain combines TRBV28 with TRBJ2-5; 10 positions agree with TRBD1. Here the CDR3 DNA reads TGTGCCGGACAGGGGGGTTCCCAAGAGACCCAGTACTTC. Residues: CAGQGGSQETQYF.